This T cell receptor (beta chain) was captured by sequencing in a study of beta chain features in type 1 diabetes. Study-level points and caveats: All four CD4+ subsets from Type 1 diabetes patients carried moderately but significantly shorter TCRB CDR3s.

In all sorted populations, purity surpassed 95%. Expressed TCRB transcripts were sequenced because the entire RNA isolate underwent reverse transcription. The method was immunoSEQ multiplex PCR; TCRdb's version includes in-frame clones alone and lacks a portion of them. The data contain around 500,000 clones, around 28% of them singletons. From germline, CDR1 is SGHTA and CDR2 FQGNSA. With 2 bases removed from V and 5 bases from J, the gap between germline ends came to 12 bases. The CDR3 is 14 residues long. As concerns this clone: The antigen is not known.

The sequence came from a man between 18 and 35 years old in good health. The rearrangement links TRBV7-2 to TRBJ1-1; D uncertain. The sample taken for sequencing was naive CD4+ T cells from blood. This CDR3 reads CASSLIGVGTEAFF. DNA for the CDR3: TGTGCCAGCAGCTTAATCGGGGTAGGGACTGAAGCTTTCTTT.